This passage covers 9 T cell receptor beta chains from one sample sequenced in a study of T cell repertoires in cytomegalovirus infection. TCRdb re-derived calls from the reads in MiXCR, one entry per CDR3 protein. The sample shows about 310,000 distinct CDR3 sequences, roughly 16% of them seen only once. Material for sequencing was PBMCs. These TCRs come from a human donor in good health (CMV status not recorded). Some clones in this sample may be carry-over from other donors' samples.

This clonotype was detected ten times or more. The J gene is TRBJ1-6, the V gene TRBV7-2; D might be TRBD1 (5 bases). The V gene lost 1 base and the J gene lost 7 bases, with 14 bases spanning the gap. Germline V gene data show CDR1 as SGHTA and CDR2 as FQGNSA. The CDR3 runs 16 residues. The CDR3 sequence is CASSLGGFGRNSPLHF. For the CDR3, the DNA is TGTGCCAGCAGCTTAGGGGGCTTTGGGCGGAATTCACCCCTCCACTTT.

In its sample, this clonotype was seen a few times. V is TRBV5-4 and J is TRBJ2-5, with 9 nucleotides matching TRBD2. CDR1 and CDR2 (germline): SGHNT, YYREEE (reference sequence). With 4 bases clipped from V and 2 bases from J, the junction kept 6 bases outside the gene matches. The CDR3 is 15 residues long. The CDR3 sequence: CASSPSGTLQETQYF. In DNA, the CDR3 is TGTGCCAGCAGCCCTAGCGGGACCCTGCAAGAGACCCAGTACTTC.

This clonotype was detected many times. The rearrangement links TRBV12-3 or TRBV12-4 to TRBJ2-1; TRBD2 matches 7 bases. The CDR3 is 15 amino acids. V was clipped by 2 bases and J by 2 bases; unmatched bases: 3. The CDR3 region has the DNA TGTGCCAGCAGTTTATTGGGGGGGGCCTACAATGAGCAGTTCTTC. Its protein product is CASSLLGGAYNEQFF.

There are a few counts of this clonotype. This chain links TRBV20-1 with TRBJ2-5, with D uncertain. This CDR3 has 14 residues. V dropped 3 bases and J dropped 1 base, with 12 bases sitting between them. Germline CDR1 reads DFQATT; CDR2 reads SNEGSKA (reference sequence). For the CDR3, the DNA is TGCAGTGCTAGCCACAGAGTCTTCCAAGAGACCCAGTACTTC. As protein: CSASHRVFQETQYF.

This clonotype was detected ten times or more. The gene calls are TRBV5-1 and TRBJ2-5; 7 nucleotides agree with TRBD1. CDR1 is SGHRS and CDR2 is YFSETQ in the germline V gene. This CDR3 region has 15 residues. Germline trimming cut 2 bases from V and 2 bases from J; bases unmatched to any gene: 6. CDR3 residues: CASSLSPDRQETQYF. DNA of the CDR3: TGCGCCAGCAGCTTAAGCCCGGACAGGCAAGAGACCCAGTACTTC.

The rearrangement joins TRBV18 to TRBJ1-1; maybe TRBD1 (5 bases). V was trimmed by 1 base and J by 0 bases, leaving 12 bases between them. Germline-derived CDR1 and CDR2 are KGHSH and LQKENI. The length of the CDR3 is 16 residues. In DNA form, the CDR3 reads TGTGCCAGCTCACCACTTGACTTGGACATGAACACTGAAGCTTTCTTT. It yields the protein CASSPLDLDMNTEAFF.

This clonotype was recorded a few times. V gene TRBV4-3 combines with J gene TRBJ2-2, with D possibly matching TRBD2 (6 bases). The CDR3 consists of 17 residues. Deletions cut 0 bases from V and 4 bases from J, with 15 bases between. The germline V gene encodes CDR1 LGHNA and CDR2 YSLEER. The CDR3 DNA reads as TGCGCCAGCAGCCAAGAATCTCCCGGGACTTTCACCGGGGAGCTGTTTTTT. It specifies CASSQESPGTFTGELFF.

This clonotype occurred many times. The rearrangement uses TRBV11-2 and TRBJ2-1; tentative D call: TRBD2 (6 bases). From germline, CDR1 is SGHAT and CDR2 FQNNGV. This CDR3 comprises 13 residues. The V and J ends lost 5 bases and 6 bases respectively, with 11 bases between them. CDR3 amino acids: CASSRAGSNEQFF. CDR3 sequence (DNA): TGTGCCAGCAGCAGGGCGGGGTCCAATGAGCAGTTCTTC.

This rearrangement joins TRBV7-6 to TRBJ2-1; D unclear. Germline CDR1 SGHVS, CDR2 FNYEAQ. V dropped 1 base and J dropped 4 bases, with 8 bases sitting between them. The CDR3 runs 14 residues. The CDR3 loop reads CASSLVTTYNEQFF. The CDR3 coding sequence is TGTGCCAGCAGCTTAGTGACCACATACAATGAGCAGTTCTTC.